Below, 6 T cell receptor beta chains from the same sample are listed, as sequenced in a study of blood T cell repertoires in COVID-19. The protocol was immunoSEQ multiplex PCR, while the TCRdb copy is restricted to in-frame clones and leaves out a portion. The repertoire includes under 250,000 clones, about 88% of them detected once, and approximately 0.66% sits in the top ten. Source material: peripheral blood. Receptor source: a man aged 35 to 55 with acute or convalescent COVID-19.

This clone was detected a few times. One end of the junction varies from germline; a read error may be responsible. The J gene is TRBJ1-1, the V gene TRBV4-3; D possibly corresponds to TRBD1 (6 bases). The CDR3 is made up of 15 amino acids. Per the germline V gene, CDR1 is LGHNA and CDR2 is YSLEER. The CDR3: CASSQGSGGNTEAFF. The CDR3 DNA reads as TGCGCCAGCAGTCAAGGAAGCGGGGGCAACACTGAAGCTTTCTTT.

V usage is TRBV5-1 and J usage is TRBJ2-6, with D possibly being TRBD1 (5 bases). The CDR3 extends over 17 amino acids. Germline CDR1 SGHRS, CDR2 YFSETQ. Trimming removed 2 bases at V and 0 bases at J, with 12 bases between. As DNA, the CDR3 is TGCGCCAGCAGCTTCCCGGCAGGGCCCTCTGGGGCCAACGTCCTGACTTTC. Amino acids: CASSFPAGPSGANVLTF.

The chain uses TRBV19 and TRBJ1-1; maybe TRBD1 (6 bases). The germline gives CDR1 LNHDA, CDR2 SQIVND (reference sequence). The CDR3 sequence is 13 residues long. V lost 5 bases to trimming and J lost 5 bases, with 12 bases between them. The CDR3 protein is CASSEQGETEAFF. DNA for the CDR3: TGTGCCAGTAGTGAACAGGGAGAAACTGAAGCTTTCTTT.

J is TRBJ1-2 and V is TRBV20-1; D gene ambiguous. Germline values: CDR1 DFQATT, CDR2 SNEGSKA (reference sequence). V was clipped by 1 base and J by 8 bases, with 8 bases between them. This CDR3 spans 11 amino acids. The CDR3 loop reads CSARVVRGYTF. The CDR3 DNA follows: TGCAGTGCTAGAGTGGTGAGAGGCTACACCTTC.

In nucleotides, the CDR3 is TGTGCCAGGCAAAAGACAGGGATCCCCTACGAGCAGTACTTC. Translated: CARQKTGIPYEQYF. V and J are TRBV2 and TRBJ2-7, with TRBD1 matching 7 bases. This CDR3 region has 14 residues. V lost 9 bases, J lost 2 bases, and 10 bases stayed unmatched. Germline CDR1 reads SNHLY; CDR2 reads FYNNEI.

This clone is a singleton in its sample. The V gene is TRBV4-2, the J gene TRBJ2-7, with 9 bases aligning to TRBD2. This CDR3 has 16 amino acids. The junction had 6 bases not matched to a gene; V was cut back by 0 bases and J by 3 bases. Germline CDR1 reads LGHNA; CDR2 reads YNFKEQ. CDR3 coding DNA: TGTGCCAGCAGCCAAGAGGGGCGGGGGGGTCTCTACGAGCAGTACTTC. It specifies CASSQEGRGGLYEQYF.